This T cell receptor beta chain was captured in a study of CD8 T cells in ankylosing spondylitis. The CDR3 length is 14 residues. Losses at the gene ends were 2 bases for V and 10 bases for J; bases not matched to a gene: 7. CDR1 SGDLS and CDR2 YYNGEE come from the germline V gene. One entry per CDR3 protein results from TCRdb running MiXCR on the 5' RACE reads. Among some 95,000 distinct CDR3 sequences listed, roughly 8.8% were seen once. This clonotype was picked up many times. The receptor was derived from a male donor with ankylosing spondylitis or in good health (not recorded which). The sequenced sample consisted of blood, either unsorted or a sorted T cell fraction (not recorded which). V and J are TRBV9 and TRBJ2-3, with TRBD2 identical over 10 bases. For the CDR3, the DNA is TGTGCCAGCAGCGTTAGCGGGGGGCTGTATTCGCAGTATTTT. This sequence encodes CASSVSGGLYSQYF.